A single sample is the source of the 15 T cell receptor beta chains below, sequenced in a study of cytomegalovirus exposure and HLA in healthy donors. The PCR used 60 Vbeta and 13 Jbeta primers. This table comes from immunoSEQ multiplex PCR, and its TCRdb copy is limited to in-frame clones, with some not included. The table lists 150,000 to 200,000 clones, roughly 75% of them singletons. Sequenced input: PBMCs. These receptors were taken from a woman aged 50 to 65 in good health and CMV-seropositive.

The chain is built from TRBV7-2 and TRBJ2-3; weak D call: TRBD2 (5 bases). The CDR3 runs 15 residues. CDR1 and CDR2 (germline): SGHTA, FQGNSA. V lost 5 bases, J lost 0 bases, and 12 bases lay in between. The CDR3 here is CASSLGAVSTDTQYF. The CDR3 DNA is TGTGCCAGCAGCCTTGGAGCGGTTAGCACAGATACGCAGTATTTT.

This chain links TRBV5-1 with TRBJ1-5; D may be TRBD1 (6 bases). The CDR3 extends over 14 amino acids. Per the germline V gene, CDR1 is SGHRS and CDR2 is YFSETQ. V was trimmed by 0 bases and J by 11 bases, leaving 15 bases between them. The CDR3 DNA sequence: TGCGCCAGCAGCTTGGCAGGCCAACGGACAGCCCAGCATTTT. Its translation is CASSLAGQRTAQHF.

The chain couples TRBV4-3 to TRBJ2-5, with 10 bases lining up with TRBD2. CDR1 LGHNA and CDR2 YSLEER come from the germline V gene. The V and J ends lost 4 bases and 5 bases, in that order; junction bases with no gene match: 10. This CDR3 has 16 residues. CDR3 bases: TGCGCCAGCAGCCCTGGGACTAGCGAGTCCGGGGAGACCCAGTACTTC. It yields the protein CASSPGTSESGETQYF.

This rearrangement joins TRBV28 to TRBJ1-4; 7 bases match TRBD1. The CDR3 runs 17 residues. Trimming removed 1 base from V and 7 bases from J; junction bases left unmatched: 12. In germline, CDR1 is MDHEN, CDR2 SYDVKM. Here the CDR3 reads CASSLSTGSEGSEKLFF. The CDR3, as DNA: TGTGCCAGCAGTTTATCGACAGGGTCAGAAGGGAGTGAAAAACTGTTTTTT.

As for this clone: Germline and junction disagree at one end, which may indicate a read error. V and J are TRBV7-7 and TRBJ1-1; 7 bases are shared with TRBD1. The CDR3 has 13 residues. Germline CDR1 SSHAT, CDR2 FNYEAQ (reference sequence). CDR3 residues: CASSADRDTEAFF. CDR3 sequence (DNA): TGTGCTAGCAGCGCTGACAGGGACACTGAAGCTTTCTTT.

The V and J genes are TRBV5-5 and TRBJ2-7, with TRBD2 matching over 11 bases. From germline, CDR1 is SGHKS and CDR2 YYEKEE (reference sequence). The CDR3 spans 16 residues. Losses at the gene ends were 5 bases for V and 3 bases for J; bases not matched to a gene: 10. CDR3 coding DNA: TGTGCCAGCAGGCTAGGACCGACTAGCGGGGACTACGAGCAGTACTTC. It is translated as CASRLGPTSGDYEQYF.

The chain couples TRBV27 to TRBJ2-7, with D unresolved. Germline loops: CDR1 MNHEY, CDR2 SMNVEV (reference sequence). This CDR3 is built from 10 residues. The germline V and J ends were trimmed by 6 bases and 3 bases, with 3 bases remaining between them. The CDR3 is CASRSYEQYF. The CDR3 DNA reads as TGTGCCAGCAGGAGCTACGAGCAGTACTTC.

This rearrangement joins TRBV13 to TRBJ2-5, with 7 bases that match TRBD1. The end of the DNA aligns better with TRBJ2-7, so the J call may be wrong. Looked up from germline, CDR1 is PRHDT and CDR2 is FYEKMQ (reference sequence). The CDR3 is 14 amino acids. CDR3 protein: CASSVRTGNGEQYF. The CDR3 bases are TGTGCCAGCAGCGTGCGGACAGGTAATGGCGAGCAGTACTTC.

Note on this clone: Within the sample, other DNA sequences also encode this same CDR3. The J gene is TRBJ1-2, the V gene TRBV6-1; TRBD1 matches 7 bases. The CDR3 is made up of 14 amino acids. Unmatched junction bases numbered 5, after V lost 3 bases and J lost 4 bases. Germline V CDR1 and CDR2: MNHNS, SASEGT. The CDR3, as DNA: TGTGCCAGCAGTGACAGGGGGATACTCTATGGCTACACCTTC. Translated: CASSDRGILYGYTF.

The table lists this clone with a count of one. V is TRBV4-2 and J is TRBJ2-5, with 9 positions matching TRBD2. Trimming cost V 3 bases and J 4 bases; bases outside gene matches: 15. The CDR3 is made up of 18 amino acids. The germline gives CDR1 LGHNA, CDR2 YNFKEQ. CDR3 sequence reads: CASSQRGGGRARGETQYF. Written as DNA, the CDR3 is TGTGCCAGCAGCCAGCGGGGGGGCGGGAGGGCCAGGGGAGAGACCCAGTACTTC.

The CDR3 bases are TGCGCCAGCAGGAAGGGGCTTCAAGAGACCCAGTACTTC. It codes for CASRKGLQETQYF. The chain employs TRBV5-1 and TRBJ2-5; a possible D gene is TRBD1 (5 bases). The germline gives CDR1 SGHRS, CDR2 YFSETQ. The CDR3 length is 13 residues. With 5 bases removed from V and 2 bases from J, the gap between germline ends came to 10 bases.

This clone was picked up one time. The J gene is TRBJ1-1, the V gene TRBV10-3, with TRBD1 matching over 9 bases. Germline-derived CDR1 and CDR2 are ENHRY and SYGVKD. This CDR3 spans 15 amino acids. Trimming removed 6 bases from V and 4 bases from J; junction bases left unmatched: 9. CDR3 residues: CAISDTGGKGTEAFF. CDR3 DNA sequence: TGTGCCATCAGCGATACAGGGGGCAAGGGCACTGAAGCTTTCTTT.

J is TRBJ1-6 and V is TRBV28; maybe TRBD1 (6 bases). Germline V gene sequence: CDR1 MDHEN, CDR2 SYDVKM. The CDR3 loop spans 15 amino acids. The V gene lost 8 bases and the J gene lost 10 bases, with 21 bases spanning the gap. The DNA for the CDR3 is TGTGCCAGCCGAATAGGGGGGACCGGGGGGTCACCCCTCCACTTT. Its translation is CASRIGGTGGSPLHF.

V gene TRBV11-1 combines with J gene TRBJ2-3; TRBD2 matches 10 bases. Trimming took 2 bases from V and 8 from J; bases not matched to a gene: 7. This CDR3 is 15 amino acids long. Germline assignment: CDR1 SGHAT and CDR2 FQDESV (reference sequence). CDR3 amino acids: CASSLQLAGVITQYF. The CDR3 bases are TGTGCCAGCAGCTTACAGCTAGCGGGGGTCATTACGCAGTATTTT.

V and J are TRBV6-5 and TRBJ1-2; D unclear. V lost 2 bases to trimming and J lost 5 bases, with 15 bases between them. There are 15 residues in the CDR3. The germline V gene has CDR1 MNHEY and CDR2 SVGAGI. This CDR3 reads CASSYRVGSHYGYTF. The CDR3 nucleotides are TGTGCCAGCAGTTACAGGGTTGGGAGTCATTATGGCTACACCTTC.